This T cell receptor (beta chain) is drawn from a study of blood T cell repertoires in COVID-19. Germline values: CDR1 LGHNA, CDR2 YNFKEQ. V shed 1 base and J 4 bases; nucleotides not matched to a gene: 2. The CDR3 extends over 15 amino acids. This clone was seen just once. Libraries were prepared by immunoSEQ multiplex PCR; TCRdb keeps only in-frame clonotypes and omits some of them. The table shows 70,000 to 100,000 clones, with around 72% occurring only once. The receptor's source is a woman aged 60 to 75 in a cohort sampled during active or convalescent COVID-19. The source material was peripheral blood. This sequence joins TRBV4-2 and TRBJ2-7; 12 bases fit TRBD2. CDR3 in amino acids: CASSQGTSGVYEQYF. The CDR3, as DNA: TGTGCCAGCAGCCAAGGGACTAGCGGGGTATACGAGCAGTACTTC.